What follows describes a single T cell receptor beta chain. TCRdb passed the RT-PCR reads through MiXCR, listing each CDR3 protein once. The profile shows 920,000 or so distinct CDR3 sequences, roughly 18% of them singletons. This specimen belongs to a study of patients and donors after allogeneic stem cell transplantation. Germline CDR1 and CDR2: MNHEY and SVGAGI. The CDR3 sequence is 11 residues long. V was clipped by 10 bases and J by 5 bases, with 8 bases between them. Sequencing used blood, either unsorted or a sorted T cell fraction (not recorded which). The source is a human donor who was either an allogeneic HSCT recipient or a stem cell or donor lymphocyte infusion donor (not recorded which). It is not recorded whose cells these are; they may come from a transplant donor. This sequence joins TRBV6-5 and TRBJ2-2; the D is unclear. CDR3 sequence: CATRKTGELFF. The CDR3 region has the DNA TGTGCCACCAGGAAAACCGGGGAGCTGTTTTTT.